This is a list of T cell receptor beta chains from one sample in a study of T cells in Graves' hyperthyroidism and ophthalmopathy. MiXCR, applied by TCRdb to the multiplex PCR reads, yields one record per CDR3 protein. The sample gives about 360,000 distinct CDR3 sequences, less than 15% of which show up once; roughly 20% is in the top ten. Sequencing was performed on blood. The receptors here all came from a man aged 25-45 years with Graves' hyperthyroidism that later progressed to Graves' ophthalmopathy. Each CDR3 is given without its conserved first and last residue. D genes are given only for firm matches.

>TRBJ1-5|TRBV11-3|.
ASSPGERQPQH
>TRBJ2-3|TRBV19|TRBD2
ASSIAGVSTDTQY
>TRBJ1-2|TRBV20-1|TRBD1
SAKGRDRATMGYT
>TRBJ2-2|TRBV28|TRBD2
ASSLTSGGPGELF
>TRBJ1-1|TRBV11-2|.
ASSQEGQATEAF
>TRBJ1-4|TRBV7-8|TRBD1
ASSLGGQIFSTNEKLF
>TRBJ2-1|TRBV9|.
ASSAPRRHNEQF
>TRBJ1-5|TRBV7-9|.
ASSWGGGEGQPQH
>TRBJ1-3|TRBV12-3/TRBV12-4|.
ASSLEGNTIY
>TRBJ2-5|TRBV11-3|TRBD1
ASSWDRGTKTQY
>TRBJ2-3|TRBV7-9|TRBD2
ASSRRGGHTDTQY
>TRBJ2-7|TRBV9|TRBD1
ASSVEQGAHEQY
>TRBJ2-7|TRBV5-6|.
ASSLGRAKQY
>TRBJ2-7|TRBV2|.
ASSEARPYEQY
>TRBJ1-5|TRBV6-6|.
ASSYSIGGTQPQH
>TRBJ1-4|TRBV30|TRBD1
AWSVQGREKLF
>TRBJ2-3|TRBV4-1|TRBD2
ASRTSGGAGDWDTQY
>TRBJ2-5|TRBV29-1|.
SVEGWTAQETQY
>TRBJ2-2|TRBV6-1|.
ASLWAANTGELF
>TRBJ2-5|TRBV5-1|.
ASSWERTQY
>TRBJ1-5|TRBV2|.
ASRGGFSNQPQH
>TRBJ2-5|TRBV13|TRBD1
ASSATGTGNRETQY
>TRBJ2-7|TRBV11-2|TRBD1
ASSFRGQGYYEQY
>TRBJ2-1|TRBV7-3|.
ASSQGVDNEQF
>TRBJ2-1|TRBV2|.
ARREDPYNEQF
>TRBJ2-6|TRBV20-1|TRBD1
SARSRGYPGANVLT
>TRBJ2-5|TRBV7-9|TRBD2
ASSTSGGAEETQY
>TRBJ2-2|TRBV28|TRBD1
ASSLGTGSTGELF
>TRBJ1-1|TRBV29-1|.
SVDRRRNTEAF
>TRBJ2-7|TRBV11-2|.
ASSAPTSFSEQY
>TRBJ2-1|TRBV5-8|.
ASSPRVDSHNEQF
>TRBJ1-1|TRBV10-3|.
AIRNGQRLNTEAF
>TRBJ1-5|TRBV4-1|TRBD1
ASSTRQGLSNQPQH
>TRBJ2-1|TRBV11-2|TRBD2
ASSLDRLAGGRHEQF
>TRBJ1-5|TRBV4-2|TRBD1
ASSQLQGVNQPQH
>TRBJ2-3|TRBV12-3/TRBV12-4|.
ASSFRGVGTDTQY
>TRBJ2-7|TRBV24-1|.
ATSDLFSVGGGFRHEQY
>TRBJ1-5|TRBV19|.
ASNPGRVRNQPQH
>TRBJ2-1|TRBV7-2|.
ASSLDSLYNEQF
>TRBJ1-6|TRBV19|TRBD1
ASRSDRVGSPLH
>TRBJ2-1|TRBV20-1|TRBD2
SATDFSGGAHNEQF
>TRBJ2-2|TRBV20-1|TRBD2
SARTSGGASTGELF